The T cell receptor beta chain described here comes from a study of cytomegalovirus exposure and HLA in healthy donors. The study's findings and limits: Analysis was carried out at a later point, and it linked a missense DCLRE1C variant to TCR beta V- and J-gene trimming. An observed cluster of highly shared sequence variants was recorded as a likely sequencing artifact.

Both 60 Vbeta primers and 13 Jbeta primers went into the PCR. Libraries were prepared by immunoSEQ multiplex PCR; TCRdb keeps only in-frame clonotypes and omits some of them. The data show more than 150,000 clones, roughly 84% seen once. Trimming removed 5 bases at V and 2 bases at J, with 12 bases between. The CDR3 loop spans 13 amino acids. The germline V gene has CDR1 SQVTM and CDR2 ANQGSEA. In regard to this clone: The antigen remains undetermined.

Sequencing was done on a sample of PBMCs. The clonotype was recovered from a boy aged 5-17 years in good health and CMV-seronegative. The rearrangement links TRBV29-1 to TRBJ1-1, with D possibly TRBD1 on 6 matching bases. CDR3: CSVTLQGNTEAFF. CDR3 sequence (DNA): TGCAGCGTTACACTACAGGGTAACACTGAAGCTTTCTTT.